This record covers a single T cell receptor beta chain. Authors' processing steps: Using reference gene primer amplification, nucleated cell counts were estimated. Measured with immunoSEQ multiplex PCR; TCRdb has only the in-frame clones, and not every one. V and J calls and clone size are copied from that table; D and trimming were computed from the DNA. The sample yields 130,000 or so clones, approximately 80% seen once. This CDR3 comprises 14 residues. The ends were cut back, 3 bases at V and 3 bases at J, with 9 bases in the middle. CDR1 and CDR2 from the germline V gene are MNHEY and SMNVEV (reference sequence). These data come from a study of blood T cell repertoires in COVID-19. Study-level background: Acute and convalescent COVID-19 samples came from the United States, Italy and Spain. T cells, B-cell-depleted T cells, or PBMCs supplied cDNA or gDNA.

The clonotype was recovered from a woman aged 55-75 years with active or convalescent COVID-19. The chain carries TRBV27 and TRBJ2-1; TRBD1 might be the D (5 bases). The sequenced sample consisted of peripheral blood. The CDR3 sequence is CASSLDINYNEQFF. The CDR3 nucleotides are TGTGCCAGCAGTTTGGACATAAACTACAATGAGCAGTTCTTC.